This TCR beta chain was sequenced for a study of blood T cells in healthy people across ages. With V trimmed by 4 bases and J by 9 bases, 13 bases remained unmatched. The CDR3 loop spans 15 amino acids. Germline CDR1 is SQVTM and CDR2 is ANQGSEA. Study findings and constraints: There were more naive CD4+ cells and higher diversity in long-lived donors than in aged donors.

With respect to this clonotype: Its matching antigen is unknown.

PCR was performed a second time for roughly 7 to 11 cycles using a sample-barcoded 5' primer and a J-beta primer mix. Each of the cDNA molecules was tagged by a template-switch adaptor with 12 random nucleotides. A minimum of 2.5 million CDR3-containing paired-end reads was obtained for each sample. Via MiXCR, TCRdb re-called the 5' RACE reads, giving one row per CDR3 protein. This sample carries under 1,000,000 distinct CDR3 sequences, about 46% of them seen once, and the ten largest clones take around 18%. The specimen was blood. The TCR was taken from a man older than 75 in good health. This chain connects TRBV29-1 to TRBJ2-1, with TRBD2 identical over 9 bases. The CDR3 sequence is CSVVGSGGGLAEQFF. For the CDR3, the DNA is TGCAGCGTTGTAGGTAGCGGGGGAGGTCTTGCTGAGCAGTTCTTC.